This entry lists 26 T cell receptor beta chains sequenced from one sample in a study of CD8+ T cells in alopecia areata. Extraction of RNA preceded its reverse transcription into cDNA, which served as the sequencing template. Produced via immunoSEQ multiplex PCR; TCRdb's table is partial and in-frame only. The sample holds 140,000 to 150,000 clones, more than 75% seen once. The sequences come from CD8+ T cells sorted from blood, collected at week 0. These receptors were obtained from a human donor with alopecia areata.

The rearrangement links TRBV29-1 to TRBJ1-2, with a tentative D call TRBD1 (6 bases). V shed 6 bases and J shed 2 bases, with 13 bases lying between them. CDR1 and CDR2 (germline): SQVTM, ANQGSEA. This CDR3 is built from 13 residues. The CDR3: CSVGGGENYGYTF. The CDR3 DNA reads as TGCAGCGTAGGGGGGGGCGAGAACTATGGCTACACCTTC.

The J gene is TRBJ2-7, the V gene TRBV27, with D possibly being TRBD2 (6 bases). Germline V gene data show CDR1 as MNHEY and CDR2 as SMNVEV (reference sequence). V lost 6 bases, J lost 3 bases, and 18 bases lay in between. The CDR3 length is 15 residues. This chain's CDR3 is CASSPTSSPYYEQYF. As DNA, the CDR3 is TGTGCCAGCAGCCCGACTAGTTCGCCTTACTACGAGCAGTACTTC.

The V call is TRBV4-1, the J call TRBJ1-1; D remains ambiguous. Between the trimmed V and J ends, which lost 0 bases and 8 bases, there was a span of 4 bases. There are 11 residues in the CDR3. Germline V gene lookup returns CDR1 MGHRA and CDR2 YSYEKL. CDR3 DNA sequence: TGCGCCAGCAGCCAAGAAGCGGAAGCTTTCTTT. The encoded protein is CASSQEAEAFF.

V gene TRBV9 combines with J gene TRBJ1-1; D is perhaps TRBD1 (5 bases). Trimming took off 4 bases at V and 3 bases at J, with 13 bases between the two ends. CDR1 and CDR2 (germline): SGDLS, YYNGEE. The CDR3 loop spans 14 amino acids. The CDR3 bases are TGTGCCAGCAGCCCCCCTGGGGGTTACACTGAAGCTTTCTTT. Translated: CASSPPGGYTEAFF.

This clone was seen only a few times. The chain links TRBV29-1 to TRBJ2-7, with D maybe TRBD2 (6 bases). V lost 6 bases to trimming and J lost 0 bases, with 15 bases between them. CDR3 length equals 14 residues. The V gene's germline CDR1 is SQVTM and CDR2 ANQGSEA. In DNA, the CDR3 is TGCAGCGTCCTCGGGACTTCCAGCTCCTACGAGCAGTACTTC. Encoded protein: CSVLGTSSSYEQYF.

A few counts support this clone. DNA for the CDR3: TGCAGCGTTGAAGAGGGACAGGGAAGCGGGGAGCTGTTTTTT. Translated, it gives CSVEEGQGSGELFF. This rearrangement joins TRBV29-1 to TRBJ2-2; 9 positions match TRBD1. CDR1 and CDR2 (germline): SQVTM, ANQGSEA. The CDR3 runs 14 residues. Trimming at V came to 0 bases and at J to 7 bases, leaving 3 bases not matched to a gene.

This chain connects TRBV6-1 to TRBJ1-5, with D possibly matching TRBD1 (5 bases). Between the trimmed V and J ends, which lost 1 base and 7 bases, there was a span of 11 bases. The germline V gene has CDR1 MNHNS and CDR2 SASEGT. The CDR3 totals 14 residues. The CDR3, as DNA: TGTGCCAGCAGTGAAGGGGCAGGGAGACAGCCCCAGCATTTT. It translates to CASSEGAGRQPQHF.

The rearrangement uses TRBV23-1 and TRBJ2-7, with 12 nucleotides matching TRBD2. TRBV23-1 is placed among ORFs of uncertain function. V lost 4 bases to trimming and J lost 0 bases; unmatched junction nucleotides: 19. This CDR3 region has 21 residues. CDR3 nucleotides: TGCGCCAGCAGTCGGACAGGGACTGGACTAGCGGGGATCCACACCTCCTACGAGCAGTACTTC. It translates to CASSRTGTGLAGIHTSYEQYF.

The V and J genes are TRBV4-1 and TRBJ2-7; either TRBD1 or TRBD2 may supply D (5 bases each). This CDR3 comprises 13 residues. CDR1 MGHRA and CDR2 YSYEKL come from the germline V gene. Trimming removed 3 bases at V and 1 base at J, with 7 bases between. Here the CDR3 DNA reads TGCGCCAGCAGCCAGGGGGTGTCCTACGAGCAGTACTTC. Protein sequence: CASSQGVSYEQYF.

As concerns this clone: Within the sample, other DNA sequences also encode this same CDR3. J is TRBJ2-7 and V is TRBV5-1, with unresolved D. This CDR3 spans 13 amino acids. Deletions cut 7 bases from V and 3 bases from J, with 14 bases between. Looked up from germline, CDR1 is SGHRS and CDR2 is YFSETQ. CDR3 loop: CASSETASYEQYF. The CDR3 region has the DNA TGCGCCAGCTCGGAGACTGCGAGCTACGAGCAGTACTTC.

The V gene is TRBV27, the J gene TRBJ2-5, with D unresolved. Trimming took off 6 bases at V and 1 base at J, with 12 bases between the two ends. From germline, CDR1 is MNHEY and CDR2 SMNVEV (reference sequence). The CDR3 has 14 residues. The chain's CDR3 is CASSLGLSQETQYF. CDR3 bases: TGTGCCAGCAGCCTCGGTCTCAGCCAAGAGACCCAGTACTTC.

The DNA of the CDR3 is TGCGCCAGCAGCCCCCCTCCCGGGAGCAATGAGCAGTTCTTC. As protein: CASSPPPGSNEQFF. V and J are TRBV4-1 and TRBJ2-1; possibly TRBD2 for D (6 bases). V lost 4 bases to trimming and J lost 6 bases, with 13 bases between them. The CDR3 length is 14 residues. Germline CDR1 is MGHRA and CDR2 is YSYEKL.

The chain is built from TRBV29-1 and TRBJ1-1; TRBD1 agrees at 8 bases. The CDR3 extends over 16 amino acids. Germline V gene sequence: CDR1 SQVTM, CDR2 ANQGSEA. The V gene end was trimmed by 4 bases and the J gene end by 4 bases; junction bases not matched to a gene: 14. CDR3 nucleotide sequence: TGCAGCGTTGTTTCGACAGGGCTACAGGGGGGCACTGAAGCTTTCTTT. This encodes CSVVSTGLQGGTEAFF.

V gene TRBV19 combines with J gene TRBJ2-1; D gene ambiguous. The V gene's germline CDR1 is LNHDA and CDR2 SQIVND (reference sequence). CDR3 size: 14 residues. Between the trimmed V and J ends, which lost 3 bases and 5 bases, there was a span of 11 bases. This CDR3 reads CASSMIPGDNEQFF. CDR3 nucleotides: TGTGCCAGTAGTATGATCCCCGGAGACAATGAGCAGTTCTTC.

This clone was counted once. V and J are TRBV27 and TRBJ2-2; weak D call: TRBD2 (7 bases). The CDR3 is 16 residues long. Germline values: CDR1 MNHEY, CDR2 SMNVEV (reference sequence). V lost 7 bases and J lost 3, with 18 bases in between. The CDR3 sequence is CASTPMGGPDTGELFF. CDR3 coding DNA: TGTGCCAGCACCCCCATGGGGGGGCCGGACACCGGGGAGCTGTTTTTT.

The genes are TRBV27 and TRBJ2-7; 7 bases map to TRBD1. The CDR3 is made up of 12 amino acids. Germline-derived CDR1 and CDR2 are MNHEY and SMNVEV (reference sequence). V shed 9 bases, J shed 2 bases, and the junction held 4 bases outside the gene matches. The CDR3 spells CASRDSPYEQYF. CDR3 in DNA: TGTGCCAGTCGGGACAGCCCCTACGAGCAGTACTTC.

The gene calls are TRBV29-1 and TRBJ1-2; 9 bases match TRBD1. V shed 5 bases and J 2 bases; nucleotides not matched to a gene: 12. CDR3 size: 16 residues. Germline CDR1 is SQVTM and CDR2 is ANQGSEA. In DNA, the CDR3 is TGCAGCGTTTTTGCCTCCGGGACAGGGTACAACTATGGCTACACCTTC. Translated, it gives CSVFASGTGYNYGYTF.

V is TRBV5-4 and J is TRBJ2-6, with a tentative D call TRBD1 (6 bases). V was shortened by 2 bases and J by 2 bases, with 8 bases between the two germline ends. CDR1 and CDR2 (germline): SGHNT, YYREEE (reference sequence). This CDR3 is 15 amino acids long. CDR3 DNA: TGTGCCAGCAGCTTATGGGGGCCTGGGGCCAACGTCCTGACTTTC. The encoded protein is CASSLWGPGANVLTF.

CDR3 nucleotide sequence: TGTGCCAGCAGTTCCCCGGGGACAGGAGCTAACTATGGCTACACCTTC. Protein: CASSSPGTGANYGYTF. This chain links TRBV27 with TRBJ1-2, with 8 positions matching TRBD1. Germline V gives CDR1 MNHEY, CDR2 SMNVEV (reference sequence). The V segment lost 4 bases and the J segment 0 bases; nucleotides outside the gene matches: 7. This CDR3 is built from 16 residues.

The CDR3 region is CASSFEHTIDYGYTF. The CDR3, as DNA: TGTGCCAGCAGCTTCGAACACACGATCGACTATGGCTACACCTTC. The V gene is TRBV7-9, the J gene TRBJ1-2; D not resolved. CDR1 SEHNR and CDR2 FQNEAQ come from the germline V gene (reference sequence). The CDR3 covers 15 residues. V was clipped by 3 bases and J by 3 bases, with 14 bases between them. The full variable domain, with the rest looked up from reference TRBV7-9 and TRBJ1-2, is DTGVSQNPRHKITKRGQNVTFRCDPISEHNRLYWYRQTLGQGPEFLTYFQNEAQLEKSRLLSDRFSAERPKGSFSTLEIQRTEQGDSAMYLCASSFEHTIDYGYTFGSGTRLTVV.

A single count supports this clone. Here the CDR3 DNA reads TGTGCCAGCAGCCCAGGACAGGGGATTGACGCCTACGAGCAGTACTTC. Amino acids: CASSPGQGIDAYEQYF. J is TRBJ2-7 and V is TRBV16, with TRBD1 identical over 9 bases. This CDR3 is built from 16 residues. Germline-derived CDR1 and CDR2 are KGHSY and FQNENV. Trimming removed 4 bases from V and 2 bases from J; junction bases left unmatched: 9.

CDR3 region: CSVEVPGRPSYEQYF. The CDR3 region has the DNA TGCAGCGTTGAAGTGCCGGGCAGGCCCTCCTACGAGCAGTACTTC. This chain connects TRBV29-1 to TRBJ2-7; no firm D call. V was shortened by 1 base and J by 0 bases, with 13 bases between the two germline ends. CDR1 and CDR2 (germline): SQVTM, ANQGSEA. This CDR3 contains 15 residues.

The V and J genes are TRBV11-2 and TRBJ2-3; 12 bases fit TRBD2. The germline gives CDR1 SGHAT, CDR2 FQNNGV. The trim removed 5 bases at V and 3 bases at J, leaving 6 bases unmatched. The CDR3 sequence is 16 residues long. The CDR3 DNA reads as TGTGCCAGCAGCAGGACTAGCGGGACCAGGACAGATACGCAGTATTTT. Translation: CASSRTSGTRTDTQYF.

CDR3 sequence: CASRRGETEAFF. The CDR3 DNA sequence: TGTGCCAGCAGACGAGGGGAAACTGAAGCTTTCTTT. The rearrangement uses TRBV7-9 and TRBJ1-1, with D perhaps TRBD1 (5 bases). CDR1 is SEHNR, CDR2 FQNEAQ, per germline (reference sequence). CDR3 size: 12 residues. The V gene lost 6 bases and the J gene lost 5 bases, with 10 bases spanning the gap.

The rearrangement links TRBV27 to TRBJ2-6; D is possibly TRBD2 (6 bases). V lost 0 bases and J 2 bases, leaving 8 bases between the germline ends. The CDR3 sequence is 16 residues long. CDR1 MNHEY and CDR2 SMNVEV come from the germline V gene (reference sequence). CDR3 nucleotides: TGTGCCAGCAGTTTATCGACGGGGGCTGGGGCCAACGTCCTGACTTTC. Protein product: CASSLSTGAGANVLTF.

The chain couples TRBV27 to TRBJ2-1, with D possibly being TRBD2 (5 bases). V gave up 0 bases and J gave up 8 bases, with 11 bases separating them. The CDR3 runs 14 residues. Germline assignment: CDR1 MNHEY and CDR2 SMNVEV (reference sequence). The CDR3 sequence is CASSLSPLGDEQFF. CDR3 DNA sequence: TGTGCCAGCAGTTTATCCCCCCTCGGGGATGAGCAGTTCTTC.